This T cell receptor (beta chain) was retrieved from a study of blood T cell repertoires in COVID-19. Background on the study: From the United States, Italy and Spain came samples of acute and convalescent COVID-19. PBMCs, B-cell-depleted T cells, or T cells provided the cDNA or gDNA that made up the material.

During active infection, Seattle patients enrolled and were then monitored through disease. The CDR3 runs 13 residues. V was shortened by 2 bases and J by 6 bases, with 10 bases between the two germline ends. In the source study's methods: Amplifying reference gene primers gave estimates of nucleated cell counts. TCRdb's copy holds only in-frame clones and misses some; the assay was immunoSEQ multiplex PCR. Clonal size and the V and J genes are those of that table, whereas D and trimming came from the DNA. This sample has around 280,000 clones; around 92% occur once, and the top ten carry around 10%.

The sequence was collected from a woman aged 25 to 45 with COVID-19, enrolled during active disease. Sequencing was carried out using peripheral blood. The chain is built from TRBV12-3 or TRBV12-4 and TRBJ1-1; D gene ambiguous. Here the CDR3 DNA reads TGTGCCAGCAGTTTATTCAGCGATTCTGAAGCTTTCTTT. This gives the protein CASSLFSDSEAFF.